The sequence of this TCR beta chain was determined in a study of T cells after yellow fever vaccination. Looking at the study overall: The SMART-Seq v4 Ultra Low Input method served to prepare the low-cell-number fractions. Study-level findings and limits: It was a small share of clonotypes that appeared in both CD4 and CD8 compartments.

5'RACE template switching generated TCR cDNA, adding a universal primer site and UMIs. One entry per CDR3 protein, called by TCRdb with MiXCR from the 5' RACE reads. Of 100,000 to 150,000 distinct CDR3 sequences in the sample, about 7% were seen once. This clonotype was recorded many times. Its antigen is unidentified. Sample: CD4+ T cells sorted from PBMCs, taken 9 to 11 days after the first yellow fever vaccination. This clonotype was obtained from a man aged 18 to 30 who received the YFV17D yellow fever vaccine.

The DNA of the CDR3 is TGTGCCAGCAGAGGAATGTGGGGCCTCACAGATACGCAGTATTTT. This codes for CASRGMWGLTDTQYF. The V and J genes are TRBV6-2 or TRBV6-3 and TRBJ2-3, with D perhaps matching TRBD1 (5 bases). This CDR3 region has 15 residues. The V gene's germline CDR1 is MNHEY and CDR2 SVGEGT. V lost 6 bases and J 2 bases, leaving 15 bases between the germline ends.